The 28 T cell receptor beta chains listed next were all sequenced from one sample in a study of T cell responses to AZD1222 COVID-19 vaccine. Libraries were prepared by immunoSEQ multiplex PCR; TCRdb keeps only in-frame clonotypes and omits some of them. Of some 97,000 clones in the sample, 87% are singletons; the top ten hold under 4%. Sequences were derived from peripheral blood, sampled on day 0 of AZD1222 vaccination. The receptors shown here come from an adult in good health.

The chain carries TRBV4-3 and TRBJ1-5, with D possibly being TRBD1 (5 bases). V was trimmed by 0 bases and J by 5 bases, leaving 11 bases between them. Germline V gene sequence: CDR1 LGHNA, CDR2 YSLEER. CDR3 length: 15 amino acids. DNA for the CDR3: TGCGCCAGCAGCCAAGATCCAAGGGGAGATCAGCCCCAGCATTTT. Amino acid sequence: CASSQDPRGDQPQHF.

This chain joins TRBV19 and TRBJ2-1; TRBD1 matches at 7 bases. This CDR3 comprises 13 residues. Germline V gene lookup returns CDR1 LNHDA and CDR2 SQIVND (reference sequence). The V gene end was trimmed by 4 bases and the J gene end by 5 bases; junction bases not matched to a gene: 2. In DNA form, the CDR3 reads TGTGCCAGTAGTAACAGGGGTAACAATGAGCAGTTCTTC. This gives the protein CASSNRGNNEQFF.

V gene TRBV6-5 combines with J gene TRBJ2-2, with no clear D. Trimming shortened V by 8 bases and J by 7 bases, and 8 bases separated the two germline ends. CDR1 is MNHEY, CDR2 SVGAGI, per germline. This CDR3 contains 11 residues. The CDR3 region has the DNA TGTGCCAGCGGGTTGTTCGGGGAGCTGTTTTTT. Protein: CASGLFGELFF.

The V call is TRBV2, the J call TRBJ1-2; D unresolved. The CDR3 has 13 residues. Germline V gives CDR1 SNHLY, CDR2 FYNNEI. V lost 3 bases, J lost 2 bases, and 7 bases lay in between. The CDR3, as DNA: TGTGCCAGCAGTGAGATCAGGAACTATGGCTACACCTTC. Translated, it gives CASSEIRNYGYTF.

The CDR3 DNA sequence: TGTGCCAGCAGTTCGATACTACGGGGGCTTGGAAACACCATATATTTT. Translating gives CASSSILRGLGNTIYF. This sequence joins TRBV28 and TRBJ1-3, with D possibly being TRBD1 (6 bases). V dropped 4 bases and J dropped 3 bases, with 16 bases sitting between them. Germline CDR1 MDHEN, CDR2 SYDVKM. The CDR3 sequence is 16 residues long.

The V call is TRBV15, the J call TRBJ1-3, with D perhaps TRBD1 (5 bases). Germline CDR1 LNHNV, CDR2 YYDKDF (reference sequence). This CDR3 has 14 amino acids. The V end lost 7 bases, the J end lost 4 bases, and 14 bases lay between the germline ends. The CDR3, as DNA: TGTGCCACCACAGGGACGGAGGCGGGAAACACCATATATTTT. Protein sequence: CATTGTEAGNTIYF.

The J gene is TRBJ1-2, the V gene TRBV6-1; 8 bases line up with TRBD1. With V trimmed by 4 bases and J by 8 bases, 15 bases remained unmatched. From germline, CDR1 is MNHNS and CDR2 SASEGT. The CDR3 has 16 amino acids. CDR3 sequence reads: CASSAQGAGGGGGYTF. The CDR3 DNA follows: TGTGCCAGCAGTGCCCAGGGCGCAGGGGGCGGAGGGGGCTACACCTTC.

The chain is built from TRBV6-5 and TRBJ2-7; 11 positions match TRBD2. V lost 6 bases and J lost 3; bases outside the gene matches: 7. The CDR3 extends over 15 amino acids. Per the germline V gene, CDR1 is MNHEY and CDR2 is SVGAGI. CDR3 protein: CASRRTGTSGYEQYF. The CDR3 DNA reads as TGTGCCAGCAGGAGAACCGGGACTAGCGGCTACGAGCAGTACTTC.

The chain couples TRBV14 to TRBJ2-7; D is unclear. This CDR3 is 14 amino acids long. The V end lost 1 base, the J end lost 3 bases, and 10 bases lay between the germline ends. Looked up from germline, CDR1 is SGHDN and CDR2 is FVKESK. CDR3 residues: CASSQVGAIYEQYF. The CDR3 DNA reads TGTGCCAGCAGCCAAGTTGGCGCAATCTACGAGCAGTACTTC.

In this sample, this clone turned up once. The rearrangement joins TRBV5-5 to TRBJ2-7, with TRBD2 matching 7 bases. Germline V gene lookup returns CDR1 SGHKS and CDR2 YYEKEE (reference sequence). V dropped 4 bases and J dropped 3; count of bases not matched to a gene: 7. The CDR3 runs 14 residues. CDR3 DNA: TGTGCCAGCAGCAGGGACTACGTGTTCTACGAGCAGTACTTC. Translated: CASSRDYVFYEQYF.

V is TRBV28 and J is TRBJ2-7, with 11 positions matching TRBD1. Germline assignment: CDR1 MDHEN and CDR2 SYDVKM. V dropped 6 bases and J dropped 4; count of bases not matched to a gene: 8. This CDR3 has 15 residues. As DNA, the CDR3 is TGTGCCAGCAGGTTCTCCGGGACAGGGGGATACGAGCAGTACTTC. Residues: CASRFSGTGGYEQYF.

The rearrangement uses TRBV3-1 (or the pseudogene TRBV3-2) and TRBJ1-4; D remains unclear. The CDR3 has 16 amino acids. Germline values: CDR1 LGHDT, CDR2 YNNKEL (reference sequence). V was clipped by 0 bases and J by 7 bases, with 15 bases between them. CDR3 residues: CASSQESPVDSEKLFF. The CDR3 DNA reads TGTGCCAGCAGCCAAGAGTCCCCAGTTGATAGTGAAAAACTGTTTTTT.

This chain joins TRBV10-3 and TRBJ1-2; no clear D gene. CDR3 length equals 14 residues. The ends were cut back, 3 bases at V and 5 bases at J, with 13 bases in the middle. The germline CDR1 and CDR2 sequences are ENHRY and SYGVKD. This CDR3 reads CAISDSQESYGYTF. CDR3 nucleotide sequence: TGTGCCATCAGTGACTCCCAGGAAAGTTATGGCTACACCTTC.

The sample holds one count of this clone. The chain is built from TRBV3-1 (or the pseudogene TRBV3-2) and TRBJ2-7; D assignment may be TRBD1 or TRBD2 (5 bases each). The V and J ends lost 2 bases and 8 bases respectively, with 13 bases between them. The V gene's germline CDR1 is LGHDT and CDR2 YNNKEL (reference sequence). The CDR3 totals 13 residues. The CDR3 nucleotides read TGTGCCAGCAGCCAATCATTGGGGGTTCAGCAGTACTTC. Translated, it gives CASSQSLGVQQYF.

The genes are TRBV5-1 and TRBJ2-5, with TRBD2 matching over 11 bases. The V segment lost 5 bases and the J segment 5 bases; nucleotides outside the gene matches: 5. This CDR3 region has 14 residues. Germline CDR1 is SGHRS and CDR2 is YFSETQ. CDR3 DNA: TGCGCCAGCAGATTTAGCGGGGGGGTCGAGACCCAGTACTTC. Its translation: CASRFSGGVETQYF.

This clone was observed a few times. The gene calls are TRBV7-8 and TRBJ1-2; D is unclear. The germline gives CDR1 SGHVS, CDR2 FQNEAQ. Trimming shortened V by 1 base and J by 2 bases, and 5 bases separated the two germline ends. The CDR3 has 13 residues. In nucleotides, the CDR3 is TGTGCCAGCAGCTTAGGCGGAAACTATGGCTACACCTTC. Amino acid sequence: CASSLGGNYGYTF.

The chain carries TRBV6-2 or TRBV6-3 and TRBJ1-1, with D perhaps matching TRBD1 (5 bases). Trimming pared 1 base from V and 4 bases from J, leaving 10 bases between. Germline values: CDR1 MNHEY, CDR2 SVGEGT. The CDR3 contains 14 residues. The CDR3 nucleotides are TGTGCCAGCAGTTACTACTGGAGGGGCACTGAAGCTTTCTTT. This encodes CASSYYWRGTEAFF.

CDR3 DNA: TGTGCCAGCAGGGGACTAGCGAGTGAGCAGTTCTTC. Translating it yields CASRGLASEQFF. The chain combines TRBV6-5 with TRBJ2-1; TRBD2 matches at 10 bases. V gave up 6 bases and J gave up 9 bases; unmatched junction bases: 2. The CDR3 runs to 12 residues. Germline CDR1 MNHEY, CDR2 SVGAGI.

This clone has a handful of counts. V and J are TRBV18 and TRBJ1-1; TRBD1 might be the D (6 bases). The germline gives CDR1 KGHSH, CDR2 LQKENI. CDR3 length: 12 amino acids. Trimming cost V 3 bases and J 8 bases, with 10 bases left between them. CDR3 sequence: CASSPIQGEAFF. The CDR3 DNA reads TGTGCCAGCTCACCGATCCAGGGGGAAGCTTTCTTT.

The genes are TRBV23-1 and TRBJ1-2; tentatively, D is TRBD1 (6 bases). TRBV23-1 qualifies as an ORF whose function is uncertain. This CDR3 region has 17 residues. Deletions cut 3 bases from V and 2 bases from J, with 19 bases between. CDR3 nucleotides: TGCGCCAGCAGTCACAAGACAGGTTCATCGGGCAACTATGGCTACACCTTC. It translates to CASSHKTGSSGNYGYTF.

The chain joins TRBV6-5 to TRBJ1-2; no clear D gene. Trimming shortened V by 2 bases and J by 8 bases, and 18 bases separated the two germline ends. CDR3 length: 15 residues. Germline V gene lookup returns CDR1 MNHEY and CDR2 SVGAGI. In DNA form, the CDR3 reads TGTGCCAGCAGTTACCAGAATTCACCACGTATAGGCTACACCTTC. Residues: CASSYQNSPRIGYTF.

The chain has TRBV11-2 and TRBJ2-1, with TRBD2 matching over 8 bases. Germline V gene data show CDR1 as SGHAT and CDR2 as FQNNGV. Germline trimming cut 0 bases from V and 3 bases from J; bases unmatched to any gene: 10. CDR3 length: 18 residues. CDR3 in DNA: TGTGCCAGCAGCTTAGATTATCAAGCGGGGGAGGTCTACAATGAGCAGTTCTTC. Protein product: CASSLDYQAGEVYNEQFF. Complete variable domain (other parts from reference TRBV11-2 and TRBJ2-1): EAGVAQSPRYKIIEKRQSVAFWCNPISGHATLYWYQQILGQGPKLLIQFQNNGVVDDSQLPKDRFSAERLKGVDSTLKIQPAKLEDSAVYLCASSLDYQAGEVYNEQFFGPGTRLTVL.

The chain carries TRBV14 and TRBJ1-6; no clear D gene. The germline V and J ends were trimmed by 2 bases and 4 bases, with 6 bases remaining between them. There are 14 residues in the CDR3. Per germline, CDR1 SGHDN and CDR2 FVKESK. The CDR3 DNA is TGTGCCAGCAGCCAACAAATTTATAATTCACCCCTCCACTTT. Protein: CASSQQIYNSPLHF.

This chain links TRBV19 with TRBJ1-3; a weak D match, TRBD1 (6 bases). The germline V gene has CDR1 LNHDA and CDR2 SQIVND (reference sequence). The CDR3 is made up of 16 amino acids. Trimming removed 8 bases from V and 0 bases from J, with 17 bases in between. CDR3 sequence: CASRPPTGFSGNTIYF. The CDR3 coding sequence is TGTGCCAGTCGCCCGCCCACAGGGTTCTCTGGAAACACCATATATTTT.

The chain joins TRBV4-2 to TRBJ1-3; no firm D call. Trimming cost V 7 bases and J 0 bases, with 16 bases left between them. The CDR3 is 16 residues long. Looked up from germline, CDR1 is LGHNA and CDR2 is YNFKEQ. Written as DNA, the CDR3 is TGTGCCAGCACCGCCAGTGACAATCTCTCTGGAAACACCATATATTTT. As protein: CASTASDNLSGNTIYF.

This clone was found once. The J gene is TRBJ2-1, the V gene TRBV4-2; the D is unclear. The CDR3 runs 15 residues. Germline V gene sequence: CDR1 LGHNA, CDR2 YNFKEQ. V was pared by 0 bases and J by 1 base, with 7 bases between. This CDR3 reads CASSQESQSYNEQFF. CDR3 coding DNA: TGTGCCAGCAGCCAAGAATCTCAGTCCTACAATGAGCAGTTCTTC.

This clone came up once. The chain joins TRBV5-5 to TRBJ1-5; 8 nucleotides line up with TRBD1. The length of the CDR3 is 14 residues. Germline V gene lookup returns CDR1 SGHKS and CDR2 YYEKEE (reference sequence). Trimming took 4 bases from V and 5 from J; bases not matched to a gene: 5. The CDR3 DNA reads TGTGCCAGCAGCGTTGACAGGGGTGATCAGCCCCAGCATTTT. Translation: CASSVDRGDQPQHF.

J is TRBJ2-4 and V is TRBV19, with a possible D match to TRBD2 (5 bases). Germline CDR1 LNHDA, CDR2 SQIVND (reference sequence). This CDR3 comprises 15 residues. With 5 bases removed from V and 0 bases from J, the gap between germline ends came to 11 bases. The chain's CDR3 is CASSSPAGAKNIQYF. The CDR3 region has the DNA TGTGCCAGTAGTTCCCCGGCGGGAGCCAAAAACATTCAGTACTTC.